This T cell receptor (beta chain) was sequenced during a study of blood T cell repertoires in COVID-19. V dropped 5 bases and J dropped 5 bases, with 11 bases sitting between them. The CDR3 consists of 13 residues. Germline-derived CDR1 and CDR2 are SGHTA and FQGTGA. The data were produced by immunoSEQ multiplex PCR, yet TCRdb's version contains in-frame clones alone and is incomplete. Among approximately 200,000 clones, about 86% were seen once, and the ten largest hold roughly 1.3%. The chain has TRBV7-3 and TRBJ2-3, with a tentative D call TRBD1 (6 bases). The material sequenced was PBMCs or T cells enriched from blood (not recorded which). This TCR came from a middle-aged woman with acute COVID-19. CDR3: CASSPQGGDTQYF. CDR3 nucleotide sequence: TGTGCCAGCAGCCCCCAAGGGGGAGATACGCAGTATTTT.